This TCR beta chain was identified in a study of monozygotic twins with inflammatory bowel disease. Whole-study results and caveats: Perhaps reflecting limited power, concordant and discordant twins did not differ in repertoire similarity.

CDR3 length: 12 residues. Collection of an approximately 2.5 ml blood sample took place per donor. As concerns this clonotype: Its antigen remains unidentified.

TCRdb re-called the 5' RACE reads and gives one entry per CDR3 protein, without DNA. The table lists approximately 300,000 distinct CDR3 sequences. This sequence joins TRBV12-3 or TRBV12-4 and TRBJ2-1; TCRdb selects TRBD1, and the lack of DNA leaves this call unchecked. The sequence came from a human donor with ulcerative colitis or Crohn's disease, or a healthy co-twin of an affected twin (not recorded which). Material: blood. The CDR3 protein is CASSPGRNEQFF.